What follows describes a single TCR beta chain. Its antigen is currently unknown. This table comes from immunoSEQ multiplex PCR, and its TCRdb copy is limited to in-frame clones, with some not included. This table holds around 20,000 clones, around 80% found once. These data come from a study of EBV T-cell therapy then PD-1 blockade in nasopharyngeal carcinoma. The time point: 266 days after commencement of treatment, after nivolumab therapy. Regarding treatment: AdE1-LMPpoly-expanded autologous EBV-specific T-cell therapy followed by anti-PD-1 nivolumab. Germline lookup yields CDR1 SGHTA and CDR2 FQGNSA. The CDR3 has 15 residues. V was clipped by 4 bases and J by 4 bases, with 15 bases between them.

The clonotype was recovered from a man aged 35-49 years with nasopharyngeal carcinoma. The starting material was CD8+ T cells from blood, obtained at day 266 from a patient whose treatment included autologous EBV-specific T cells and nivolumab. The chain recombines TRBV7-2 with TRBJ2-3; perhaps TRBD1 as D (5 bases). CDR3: CASSSLRVTPDTQYF. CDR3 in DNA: TGTGCCAGCAGCTCCCTCAGGGTGACCCCAGATACGCAGTATTTT.